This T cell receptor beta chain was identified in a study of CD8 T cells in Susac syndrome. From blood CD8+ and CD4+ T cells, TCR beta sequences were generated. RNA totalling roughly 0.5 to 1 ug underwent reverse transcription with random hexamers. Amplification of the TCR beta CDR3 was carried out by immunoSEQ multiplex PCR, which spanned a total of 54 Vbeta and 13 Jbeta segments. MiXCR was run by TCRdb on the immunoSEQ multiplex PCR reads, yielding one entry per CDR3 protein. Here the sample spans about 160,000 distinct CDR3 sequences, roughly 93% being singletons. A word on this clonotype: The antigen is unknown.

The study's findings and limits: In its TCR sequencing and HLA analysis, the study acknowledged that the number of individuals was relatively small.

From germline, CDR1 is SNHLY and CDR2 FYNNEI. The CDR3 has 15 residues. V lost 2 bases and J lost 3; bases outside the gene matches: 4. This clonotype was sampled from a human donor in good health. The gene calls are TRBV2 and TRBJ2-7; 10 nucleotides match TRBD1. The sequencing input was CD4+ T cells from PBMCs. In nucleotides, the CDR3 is TGTGCCAGCAGTGAACAGACAGGGGGCAGCTACGAGCAGTACTTC. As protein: CASSEQTGGSYEQYF.